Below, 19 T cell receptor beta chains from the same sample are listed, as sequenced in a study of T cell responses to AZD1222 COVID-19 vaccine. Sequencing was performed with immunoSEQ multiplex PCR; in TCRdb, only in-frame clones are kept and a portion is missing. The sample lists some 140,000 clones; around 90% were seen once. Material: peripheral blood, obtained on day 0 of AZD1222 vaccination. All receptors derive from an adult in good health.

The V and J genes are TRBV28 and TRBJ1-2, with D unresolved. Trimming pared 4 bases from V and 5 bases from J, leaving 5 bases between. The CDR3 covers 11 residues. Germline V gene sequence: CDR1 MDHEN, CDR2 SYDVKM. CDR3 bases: TGTGCCAGCAGTTCCCAGTATGGCTACACCTTC. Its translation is CASSSQYGYTF.

The CDR3 sequence: CASSENVEEYGYTF. In nucleotides, the CDR3 is TGTGCCAGCAGTGAAAATGTGGAGGAGTATGGCTACACCTTC. The chain carries TRBV2 and TRBJ1-2; D is unresolved. V lost 2 bases, J lost 5 bases, and 12 bases lay in between. The CDR3 is 14 amino acids. CDR1 and CDR2 (germline): SNHLY, FYNNEI.

CDR3 protein: CASSLDSGEQFF. In nucleotides, the CDR3 is TGTGCCAGCAGCTTAGATTCGGGTGAGCAGTTCTTC. V gene TRBV11-3 combines with J gene TRBJ2-1; no reliable D call. This CDR3 region has 12 residues. V was clipped by 0 bases and J by 9 bases, with 6 bases between them. Germline-derived CDR1 and CDR2 are SGHNT and YENEEA. The variable domain in full, with the rest retrieved from reference TRBV11-3 and TRBJ2-1, is EAGVVQSPRYKIIEKKQPVAFWCNPISGHNTLYWYLQNLGQGPELLIRYENEEAVDDSQLPKDRFSAERLKGVDSTLKIQPAELGDSAVYLCASSLDSGEQFFGPGTRLTVL.

The CDR3 protein is CASSAHFRGQRKTQYF. CDR3 coding DNA: TGTGCCAGCAGTGCTCATTTTCGGGGCCAACGGAAGACCCAGTACTTC. The chain combines TRBV6-1 with TRBJ2-5; the D gene could be TRBD1 or TRBD2 (5 bases each). V was cut by 4 bases and J by 6 bases, with 21 bases left in between. This CDR3 contains 16 residues. From germline, CDR1 is MNHNS and CDR2 SASEGT.

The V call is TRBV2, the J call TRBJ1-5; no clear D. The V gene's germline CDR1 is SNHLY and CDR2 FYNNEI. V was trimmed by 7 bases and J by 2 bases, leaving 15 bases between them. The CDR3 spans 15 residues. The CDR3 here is CASNSLGAGNQPQHF. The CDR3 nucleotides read TGTGCCAGCAATTCACTAGGCGCGGGCAATCAGCCCCAGCATTTT.

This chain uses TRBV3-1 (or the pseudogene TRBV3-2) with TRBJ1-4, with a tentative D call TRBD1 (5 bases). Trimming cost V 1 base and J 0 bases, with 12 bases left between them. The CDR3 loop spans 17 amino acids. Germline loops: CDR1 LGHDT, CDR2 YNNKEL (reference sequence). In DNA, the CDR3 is TGTGCCAGCAGCCAAGGGATCGGGGGACCAACTAATGAAAAACTGTTTTTT. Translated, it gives CASSQGIGGPTNEKLFF.

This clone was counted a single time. The CDR3 is CASSQSLGQGQNSPLHF. The CDR3 bases are TGCGCCAGCAGCCAATCTCTGGGACAGGGGCAAAATTCACCCCTCCACTTT. This chain uses TRBV4-1 with TRBJ1-6, with TRBD1 matching 10 bases. The CDR3 totals 17 residues. CDR1 and CDR2 from the germline V gene are MGHRA and YSYEKL. The junction had 8 bases not matched to a gene; V was cut back by 2 bases and J by 7 bases.

CDR3: CASKGGSANTQYF. The CDR3 DNA is TGTGCCAGCAAGGGCGGGAGCGCGAATACGCAGTATTTT. The J gene is TRBJ2-3, the V gene TRBV7-9; 7 bases align to TRBD2. This CDR3 is 13 amino acids long. V lost 7 bases to trimming and J lost 7 bases; unmatched junction nucleotides: 8. Germline V gene sequence: CDR1 SEHNR, CDR2 FQNEAQ (reference sequence).

CDR3 in amino acids: CASSIYGRGINYGYTF. As DNA, the CDR3 is TGTGCCAGTAGTATCTACGGCAGAGGAATTAACTATGGCTACACCTTC. V and J are TRBV19 and TRBJ1-2; D is unclear. V was shortened by 3 bases and J by 1 base, with 15 bases between the two germline ends. The CDR3 spans 16 residues. Germline CDR1 is LNHDA and CDR2 is SQIVND (reference sequence).

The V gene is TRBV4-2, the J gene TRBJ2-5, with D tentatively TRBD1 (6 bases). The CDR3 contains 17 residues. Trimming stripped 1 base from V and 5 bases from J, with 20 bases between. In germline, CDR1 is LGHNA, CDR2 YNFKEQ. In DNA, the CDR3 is TGTGCCAGCAGCCAAGTCCCTCAACCAGACAGGCTGGAGACCCAGTACTTC. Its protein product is CASSQVPQPDRLETQYF.

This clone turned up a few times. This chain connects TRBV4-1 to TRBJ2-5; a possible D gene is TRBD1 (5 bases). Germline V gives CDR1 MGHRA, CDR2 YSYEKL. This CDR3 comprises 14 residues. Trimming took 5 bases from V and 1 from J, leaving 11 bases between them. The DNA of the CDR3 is TGCGCCAGCAGCGGGGTAGGGGTCCAAGAGACCCAGTACTTC. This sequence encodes CASSGVGVQETQYF.

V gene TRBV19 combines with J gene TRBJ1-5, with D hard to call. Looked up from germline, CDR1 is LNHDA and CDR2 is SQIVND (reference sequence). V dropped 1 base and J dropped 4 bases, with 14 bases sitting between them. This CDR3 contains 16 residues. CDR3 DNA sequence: TGTGCCAGTAGTATAGCGAGGCAGACCAGAAATCAGCCCCAGCATTTT. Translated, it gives CASSIARQTRNQPQHF.

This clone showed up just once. Written as DNA, the CDR3 is TGTGCCAGCAGTTTGAATGGAGCAGCAGATGGCTACACCTTC. It specifies CASSLNGAADGYTF. V usage is TRBV28 and J usage is TRBJ1-2; no reliable D call. The germline V gene has CDR1 MDHEN and CDR2 SYDVKM. This CDR3 is 14 amino acids long. Trimming pared 3 bases from V and 6 bases from J, leaving 14 bases between.

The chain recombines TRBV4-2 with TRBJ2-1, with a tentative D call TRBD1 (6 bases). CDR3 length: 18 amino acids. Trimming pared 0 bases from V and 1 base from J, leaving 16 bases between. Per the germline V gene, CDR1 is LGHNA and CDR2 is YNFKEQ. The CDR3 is CASSQDLRGRGSYNEQFF. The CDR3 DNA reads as TGTGCCAGCAGCCAAGATCTGAGGGGGAGAGGGTCCTACAATGAGCAGTTCTTC.

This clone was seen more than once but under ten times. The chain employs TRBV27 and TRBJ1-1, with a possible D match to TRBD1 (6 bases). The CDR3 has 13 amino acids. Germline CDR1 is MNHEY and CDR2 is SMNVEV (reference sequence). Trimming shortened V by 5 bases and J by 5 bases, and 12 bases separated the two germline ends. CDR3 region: CASSPTGETEAFF. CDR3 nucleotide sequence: TGTGCCAGCAGTCCGACAGGTGAAACTGAAGCTTTCTTT.

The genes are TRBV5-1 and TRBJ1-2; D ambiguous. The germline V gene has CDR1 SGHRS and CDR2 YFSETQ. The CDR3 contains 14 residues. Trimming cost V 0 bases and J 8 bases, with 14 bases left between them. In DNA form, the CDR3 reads TGCGCCAGCAGCTTGGAGGTCGAGAGTGACGGCTACACCTTC. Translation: CASSLEVESDGYTF.

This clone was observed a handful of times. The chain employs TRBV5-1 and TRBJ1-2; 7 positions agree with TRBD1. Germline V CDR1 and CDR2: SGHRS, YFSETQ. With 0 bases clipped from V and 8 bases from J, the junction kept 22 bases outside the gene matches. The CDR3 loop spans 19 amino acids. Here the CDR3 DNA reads TGCGCCAGCAGCTTGGGACCCCACCCAGGGGGTGGAGGTTTCGGAGGCTACACCTTC. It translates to CASSLGPHPGGGGFGGYTF.

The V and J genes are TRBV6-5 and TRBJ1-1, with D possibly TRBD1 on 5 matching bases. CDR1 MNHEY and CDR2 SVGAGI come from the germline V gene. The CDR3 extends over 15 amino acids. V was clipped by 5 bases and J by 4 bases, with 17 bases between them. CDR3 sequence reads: CASSRRAGSVTEAFF. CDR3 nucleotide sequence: TGTGCCAGCAGTAGACGGGCAGGGAGCGTCACTGAAGCTTTCTTT.

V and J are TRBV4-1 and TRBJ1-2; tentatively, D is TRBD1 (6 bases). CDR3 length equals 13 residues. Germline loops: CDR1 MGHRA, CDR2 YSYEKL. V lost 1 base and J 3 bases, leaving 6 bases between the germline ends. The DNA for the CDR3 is TGCGCCAGCAGCCAAGGGACAGACTATGGCTACACCTTC. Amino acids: CASSQGTDYGYTF.